One and the same sample provided the 19 T cell receptor beta chains below, sequenced in a study of vaccination and CD4 T cells after COVID-19. The treatment: roughly 10-day PBMC culture with coronavirus spike peptide pools or control peptides (ViraFEST assay). Antigens for these TCRs are unknown. Cultured CD4+ T cells had their DNA profiled by the Oncomine TCR Beta short-read assay. TCRdb used MiXCR to reprocess the PCR reads, holding one entry per CDR3 protein. The sample shows some 25,000 distinct CDR3 sequences, roughly two thirds of them seen only once. This specimen consisted of CD4+ T cells from blood, cultured in vitro, obtained after SARS-CoV-2 vaccination. The source of these receptors is a human donor who received a COVID-19 vaccine.

The chain recombines TRBV7-2 with TRBJ1-6; 7 bases line up with TRBD1. The CDR3 is made up of 15 amino acids. Trimming cost V 5 bases and J 10 bases; bases outside gene matches: 11. Germline loops: CDR1 SGHTA, CDR2 FQGNSA. The CDR3 reads CASSTPDRVLSPLHF. For the CDR3, the DNA is TGTGCCAGCAGCACCCCCGACAGGGTACTATCACCCCTCCACTTT.

The chain employs TRBV24-1 and TRBJ2-7; 7 positions agree with TRBD2. The V gene's germline CDR1 is KGHDR and CDR2 SFDVKD. J gave up 3 bases and V 2 bases, and 3 bases lay outside the gene matches. The CDR3 covers 14 residues. CDR3 sequence (DNA): TGTGCCACCAGTGATTCCTCGGGGGGCTACGAGCAGTACTTC. This encodes CATSDSSGGYEQYF.

This chain uses TRBV7-2 with TRBJ2-5, with D perhaps given as TRBD1 or TRBD2 (5 bases each). The CDR3 extends over 16 amino acids. Trimming took 6 bases from V and 5 from J, leaving 22 bases between them. Germline CDR1 is SGHTA and CDR2 is FQGNSA. CDR3 sequence reads: CASSRRGRDPGETQYF. In DNA form, the CDR3 reads TGTGCCAGCAGTCGAAGAGGACGGGACCCGGGCGAGACCCAGTACTTC.

The chain combines TRBV7-3 with TRBJ2-2, with TRBD2 as a possible D gene (6 bases). V shed 5 bases and J shed 3 bases, with 10 bases lying between them. Germline values: CDR1 SGHTA, CDR2 FQGTGA. The CDR3 consists of 14 residues. The CDR3 DNA reads TGTGCCAGCAGCCACGGGAGAGACACCGGGGAGCTGTTTTTT. This encodes CASSHGRDTGELFF.

This clonotype was counted once. The genes are TRBV20-1 and TRBJ2-7, with a weak D call TRBD1 (6 bases). CDR3 size: 12 residues. V gave up 4 bases and J gave up 3 bases, with 10 bases separating them. Germline V lookup: CDR1 DFQATT, CDR2 SNEGSKA (reference sequence). The CDR3 region is CSANRVGYEQYF. The CDR3 DNA sequence: TGCAGTGCTAACAGGGTCGGCTACGAGCAGTACTTC.

The chain has TRBV15 and TRBJ1-6, with TRBD1 as a possible D gene (5 bases). Germline-derived CDR1 and CDR2 are LNHNV and YYDKDF (reference sequence). V was cut by 4 bases and J by 9 bases, with 13 bases left in between. This CDR3 comprises 14 residues. In DNA, the CDR3 is TGTGCCACCAGCATACAGGTTTTCGGTTCACCCCTCCACTTT. Translated, it gives CATSIQVFGSPLHF.

V is TRBV6-5 and J is TRBJ1-4; no clear D. V lost 0 bases, J lost 6 bases, and 5 bases lay in between. Germline values: CDR1 MNHEY, CDR2 SVGAGI. The CDR3 length is 13 residues. The CDR3 protein is CASSYSLDEKLFF. The DNA of the CDR3 is TGTGCCAGCAGTTACTCGTTGGATGAAAAACTGTTTTTT.

The rearrangement joins TRBV7-6 to TRBJ2-1; 7 bases line up with TRBD1. V dropped 5 bases and J dropped 4; count of bases not matched to a gene: 5. Germline CDR1 reads SGHVS; CDR2 reads FNYEAQ. The CDR3 totals 14 residues. The CDR3 bases are TGTGCCAGCAGCACGCCGGGACAGTACAATGAGCAGTTCTTC. It codes for CASSTPGQYNEQFF.

The chain is built from TRBV2 and TRBJ2-1; 15 bases map to TRBD2. Germline V CDR1 and CDR2: SNHLY, FYNNEI. V lost 9 bases and J lost 6; bases outside the gene matches: 3. There are 14 residues in the CDR3. The chain's CDR3 is CARQGLAGGNEQFF. The DNA for the CDR3 is TGTGCCAGACAGGGACTAGCGGGGGGCAATGAGCAGTTCTTC.

This sequence joins TRBV7-2 and TRBJ1-1; the D is unclear. This CDR3 is 14 amino acids long. Trimming left V 5 bases short and J 1 base short, with 11 bases between. Germline values: CDR1 SGHTA, CDR2 FQGNSA. The CDR3 region is CASSPGLANTEAFF. The DNA of the CDR3 is TGTGCCAGCAGCCCAGGCTTAGCGAACACTGAAGCTTTCTTT.

The V gene is TRBV27, the J gene TRBJ2-5, with D tentatively TRBD1 (5 bases). Germline CDR1 and CDR2: MNHEY and SMNVEV (reference sequence). This CDR3 region has 15 residues. The germline V and J ends were trimmed by 3 bases and 7 bases, with 18 bases remaining between them. This CDR3 is CASSLKAGVTGTQYF. In DNA form, the CDR3 reads TGTGCCAGCAGTTTGAAGGCCGGAGTTACAGGGACCCAGTACTTC.

The chain couples TRBV27 to TRBJ2-7; 15 positions agree with TRBD2. Germline V lookup: CDR1 MNHEY, CDR2 SMNVEV (reference sequence). The J segment lost 6 bases and the V segment lost 2 bases, leaving 23 bases of the junction unmatched. The CDR3 consists of 22 residues. CDR3 coding DNA: TGTGCCAGCAGTTTAGGGCCCCTAGTCCTTGGAGATAGGACTAGCGGGGGGGCCGAGCAGTACTTC. Amino acid sequence: CASSLGPLVLGDRTSGGAEQYF.

The J gene is TRBJ1-6, the V gene TRBV5-1, with D perhaps matching TRBD1 (5 bases). The V gene's germline CDR1 is SGHRS and CDR2 YFSETQ. Trimming left V 0 bases short and J 9 bases short, with 13 bases between. The CDR3 has 15 residues. This chain's CDR3 is CASSLDPGDSSPLHF. CDR3 bases: TGCGCCAGCAGCTTGGACCCGGGCGACAGTTCACCCCTCCACTTT. Together with reference TRBV5-1 and TRBJ1-6, the CDR3 gives the full variable domain: KAGVTQTPRYLIKTRGQQVTLSCSPISGHRSVSWYQQTPGQGLQFLFEYFSETQRNKGNFPGRFSGRQFSNSRSEMNVSTLELGDSALYLCASSLDPGDSSPLHFGNGTRLTVT.

The chain joins TRBV2 to TRBJ1-5, with 12 bases matching TRBD1. CDR1 is SNHLY and CDR2 is FYNNEI in the germline V gene. Losses at the gene ends were 6 bases for V and 6 bases for J; bases not matched to a gene: 12. CDR3 length: 17 residues. The CDR3 bases are TGTGCCAGCAGCCTCGGGACAGGGGGCGTAAGGGGTCAGCCCCAGCATTTT. Protein sequence: CASSLGTGGVRGQPQHF.

J is TRBJ2-5 and V is TRBV11-3; 7 positions match TRBD2. The CDR3 runs to 15 residues. CDR1 SGHNT and CDR2 YENEEA come from the germline V gene. Trimming took 4 bases from V and 1 from J; bases not matched to a gene: 6. CDR3 coding DNA: TGTGCCAGCAGCTGGGAGGGGCCCCTCCAAGAGACCCAGTACTTC. This sequence encodes CASSWEGPLQETQYF.

The chain combines TRBV19 with TRBJ2-7; 9 bases line up with TRBD1. In germline, CDR1 is LNHDA, CDR2 SQIVND (reference sequence). The V and J ends lost 5 bases and 6 bases, in that order; junction bases with no gene match: 2. This CDR3 spans 12 amino acids. The CDR3 nucleotides read TGTGCCAGTAGTCACAGGGGGCTCGAGCAGTACTTC. Its protein is CASSHRGLEQYF.

The chain links TRBV20-1 to TRBJ1-1, with 7 positions matching TRBD1. The CDR3 is 13 residues long. Per germline, CDR1 DFQATT and CDR2 SNEGSKA (reference sequence). Trimming at V came to 3 bases and at J to 6 bases, leaving 7 bases not matched to a gene. This CDR3 is CSARAGGRSEAFF. The DNA of the CDR3 is TGCAGTGCTAGGGCAGGGGGGAGGTCTGAAGCTTTCTTT.

The chain is built from TRBV24-1 and TRBJ2-6; D uncertain. V lost 4 bases and J lost 4, with 7 bases in between. The germline V gene encodes CDR1 KGHDR and CDR2 SFDVKD. This CDR3 has 14 amino acids. The DNA for the CDR3 is TGTGCCACCAGTGACCCGACAGGGGCCAACGTCCTGACTTTC. Amino acid sequence: CATSDPTGANVLTF.

The chain recombines TRBV7-3 with TRBJ2-5; the D gene could be TRBD1 or TRBD2 (5 bases each). The V gene's germline CDR1 is SGHTA and CDR2 FQGTGA. This CDR3 spans 14 amino acids. V was clipped by 5 bases and J by 1 base, with 11 bases between them. The CDR3 reads CASSLSGAQETQYF. The CDR3 nucleotides are TGTGCCAGCAGCCTGTCCGGGGCCCAAGAGACCCAGTACTTC. Full variable domain (missing parts from reference TRBV7-3 and TRBJ2-5): GAGVSQTPSNKVTEKGKYVELRCDPISGHTALYWYRQSLGQGPEFLIYFQGTGAADDSGLPNDRFFAVRPEGSVSTLKIQRTERGDSAVYLCASSLSGAQETQYFGPGTRLLVL.